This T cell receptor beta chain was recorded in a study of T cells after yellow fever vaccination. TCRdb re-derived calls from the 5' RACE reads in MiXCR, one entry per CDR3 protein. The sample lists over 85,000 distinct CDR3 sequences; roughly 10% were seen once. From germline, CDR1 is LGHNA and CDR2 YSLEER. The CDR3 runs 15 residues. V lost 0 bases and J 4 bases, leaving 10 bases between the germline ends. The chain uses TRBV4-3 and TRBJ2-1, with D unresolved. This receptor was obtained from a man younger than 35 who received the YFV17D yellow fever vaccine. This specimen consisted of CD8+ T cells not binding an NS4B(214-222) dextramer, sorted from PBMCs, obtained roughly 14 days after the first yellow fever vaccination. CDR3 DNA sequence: TGCGCCAGCAGCCAAGATTGGGCCGGTTACAATGAGCAGTTCTTC. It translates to CASSQDWAGYNEQFF.